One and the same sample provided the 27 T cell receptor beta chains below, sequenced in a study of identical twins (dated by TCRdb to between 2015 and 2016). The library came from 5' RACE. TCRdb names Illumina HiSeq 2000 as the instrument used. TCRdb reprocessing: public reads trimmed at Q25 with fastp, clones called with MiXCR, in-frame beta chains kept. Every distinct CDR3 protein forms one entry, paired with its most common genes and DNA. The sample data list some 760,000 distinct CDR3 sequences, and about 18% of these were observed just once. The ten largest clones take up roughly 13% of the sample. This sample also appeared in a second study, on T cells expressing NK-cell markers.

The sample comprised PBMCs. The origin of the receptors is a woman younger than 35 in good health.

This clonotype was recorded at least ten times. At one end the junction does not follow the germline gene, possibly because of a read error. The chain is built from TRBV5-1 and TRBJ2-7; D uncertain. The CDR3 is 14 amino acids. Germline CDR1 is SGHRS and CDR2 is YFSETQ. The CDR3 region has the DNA TGCGCCGGCAGCTTTGATCCGACGTCTTACGAGCAGTACTTC. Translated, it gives CAGSFDPTSYEQYF.

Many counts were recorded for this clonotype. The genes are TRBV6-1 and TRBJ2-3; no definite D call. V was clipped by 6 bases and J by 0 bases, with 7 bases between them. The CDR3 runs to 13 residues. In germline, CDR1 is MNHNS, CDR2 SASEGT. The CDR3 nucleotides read TGTGCCAGCAGGAGAGGCAGCACAGATACGCAGTATTTT. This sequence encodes CASRRGSTDTQYF.

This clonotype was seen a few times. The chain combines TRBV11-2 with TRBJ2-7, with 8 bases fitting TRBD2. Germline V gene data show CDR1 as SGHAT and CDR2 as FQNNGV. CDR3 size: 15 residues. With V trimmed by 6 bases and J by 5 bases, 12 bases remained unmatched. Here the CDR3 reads CASSPLPGLGHEQYF. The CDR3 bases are TGTGCCAGCAGTCCCCTACCGGGACTAGGCCACGAGCAGTACTTC.

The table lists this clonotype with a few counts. The CDR3 here is CASSLEASGGGEQFF. In DNA form, the CDR3 reads TGCGCCAGCAGCTTGGAGGCTAGCGGGGGGGGTGAGCAGTTCTTC. The chain recombines TRBV5-1 with TRBJ2-1; 12 bases line up with TRBD2. V was clipped by 0 bases and J by 9 bases; unmatched bases: 4. Per the germline V gene, CDR1 is SGHRS and CDR2 is YFSETQ. This CDR3 region has 15 residues.

The CDR3 region has the DNA TGTGCCAGCAGCTCGCAGACAGGGGGCTATGGCTACACCTTC. It translates to CASSSQTGGYGYTF. The V gene is TRBV7-9, the J gene TRBJ1-2; 9 bases fit TRBD1. CDR1 is SEHNR, CDR2 FQNEAQ, per germline (reference sequence). V lost 4 bases, J lost 4 bases, and 4 bases stayed unmatched. CDR3 length equals 14 residues.

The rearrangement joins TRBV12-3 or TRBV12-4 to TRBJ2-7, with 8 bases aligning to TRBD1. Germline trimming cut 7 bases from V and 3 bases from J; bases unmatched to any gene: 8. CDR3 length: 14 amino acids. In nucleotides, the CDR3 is TGTGCCAGCACCCCCGGGACAGGCCTCTACGAGCAGTACTTC. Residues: CASTPGTGLYEQYF.

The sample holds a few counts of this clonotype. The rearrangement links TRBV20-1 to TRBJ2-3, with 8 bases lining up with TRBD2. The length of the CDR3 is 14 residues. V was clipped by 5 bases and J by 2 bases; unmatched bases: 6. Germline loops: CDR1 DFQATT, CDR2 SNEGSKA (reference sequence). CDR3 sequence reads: CSAGSSGVTDTQYF. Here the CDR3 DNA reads TGCAGTGCTGGGAGTAGCGGGGTCACAGATACGCAGTATTTT.

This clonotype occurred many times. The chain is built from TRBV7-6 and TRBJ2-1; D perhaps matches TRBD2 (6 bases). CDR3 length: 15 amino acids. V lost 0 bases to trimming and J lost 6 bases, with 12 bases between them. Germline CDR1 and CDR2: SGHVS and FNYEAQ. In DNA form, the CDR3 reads TGTGCCAGCAGCTTAGCGGGGGGTAGGGGCAATGAGCAGTTCTTC. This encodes CASSLAGGRGNEQFF.

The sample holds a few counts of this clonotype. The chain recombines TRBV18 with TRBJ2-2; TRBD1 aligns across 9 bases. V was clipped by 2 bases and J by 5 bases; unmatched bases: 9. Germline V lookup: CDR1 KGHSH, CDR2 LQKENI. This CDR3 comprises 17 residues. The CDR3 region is CASSPYSWTGETGELFF. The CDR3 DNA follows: TGTGCCAGCTCACCATACTCATGGACAGGGGAAACCGGGGAGCTGTTTTTT.

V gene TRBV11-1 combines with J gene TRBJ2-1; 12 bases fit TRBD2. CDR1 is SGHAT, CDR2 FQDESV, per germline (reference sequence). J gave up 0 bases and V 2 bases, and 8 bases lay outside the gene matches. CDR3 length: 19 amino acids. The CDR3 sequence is CASSLTSGLAGSSYNEQFF. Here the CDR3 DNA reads TGTGCCAGCAGCTTAACATCCGGACTAGCGGGGAGCTCCTACAATGAGCAGTTCTTC. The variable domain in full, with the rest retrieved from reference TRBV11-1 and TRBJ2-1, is EAEVAQSPRYKITEKSQAVAFWCDPISGHATLYWYRQILGQGPELLVQFQDESVVDDSQLPKDRFSAERLKGVDSTLKIQPAELGDSAMYLCASSLTSGLAGSSYNEQFFGPGTRLTVL.

This CDR3 is CASSQYGASDEQFF. CDR3 nucleotides: TGTGCCAGCAGCCAATACGGGGCCAGCGATGAGCAGTTCTTC. V and J are TRBV3-1 and TRBJ2-1; D assignment may be TRBD1 or TRBD2 (5 bases each). This CDR3 has 14 residues. CDR1 is LGHDT and CDR2 is YNNKEL in the germline V gene (reference sequence). Between the trimmed V and J ends, which lost 2 bases and 8 bases, there was a span of 13 bases.

The CDR3 here is CASSQSGGGAGEQYF. For the CDR3, the DNA is TGTGCCAGCAGCCAATCAGGCGGGGGGGCCGGCGAGCAGTACTTC. This chain links TRBV3-1 with TRBJ2-7; 9 bases align to TRBD2. The CDR3 length is 15 residues. V lost 2 bases to trimming and J lost 6 bases; unmatched junction nucleotides: 8. Per the germline V gene, CDR1 is LGHDT and CDR2 is YNNKEL (reference sequence).

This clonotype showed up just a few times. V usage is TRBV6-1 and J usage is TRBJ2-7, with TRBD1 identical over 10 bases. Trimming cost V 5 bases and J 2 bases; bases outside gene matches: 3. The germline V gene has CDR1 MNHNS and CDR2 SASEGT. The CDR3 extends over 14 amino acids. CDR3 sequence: CASSTGTGAYEQYF. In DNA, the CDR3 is TGTGCCAGCAGTACCGGGACAGGGGCCTACGAGCAGTACTTC.

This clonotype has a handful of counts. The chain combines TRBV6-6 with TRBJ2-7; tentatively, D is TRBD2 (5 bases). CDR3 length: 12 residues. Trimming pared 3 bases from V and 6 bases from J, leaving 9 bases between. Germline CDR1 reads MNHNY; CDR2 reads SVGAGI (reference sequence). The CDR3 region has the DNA TGTGCCAGCAGTTATCAGGACTCCGAGCAGTACTTC. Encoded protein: CASSYQDSEQYF.

In DNA, the CDR3 is TGCGCCAGCAGCTTGGAGTTCTCAACTAATGAAAAACTGTTTTTT. It specifies CASSLEFSTNEKLFF. The chain has TRBV5-1 and TRBJ1-4; D call uncertain. The CDR3 is 15 amino acids. The germline V and J ends were trimmed by 0 bases and 0 bases, with 6 bases remaining between them. In germline, CDR1 is SGHRS, CDR2 YFSETQ.

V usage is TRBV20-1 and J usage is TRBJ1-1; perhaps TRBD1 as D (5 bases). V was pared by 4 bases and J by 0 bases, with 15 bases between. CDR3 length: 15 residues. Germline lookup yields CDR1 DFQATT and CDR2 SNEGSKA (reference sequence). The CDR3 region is CSAMDPGQMNTEAFF. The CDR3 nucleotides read TGCAGTGCTATGGATCCGGGGCAGATGAACACTGAAGCTTTCTTT.

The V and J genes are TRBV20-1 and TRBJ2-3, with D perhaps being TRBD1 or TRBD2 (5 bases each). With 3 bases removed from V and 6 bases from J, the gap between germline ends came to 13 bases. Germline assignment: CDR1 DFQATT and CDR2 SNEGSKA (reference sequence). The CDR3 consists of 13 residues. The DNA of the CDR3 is TGCAGTGCTAGTCCCGGGGCGAGGGATACGCAGTATTTT. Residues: CSASPGARDTQYF.

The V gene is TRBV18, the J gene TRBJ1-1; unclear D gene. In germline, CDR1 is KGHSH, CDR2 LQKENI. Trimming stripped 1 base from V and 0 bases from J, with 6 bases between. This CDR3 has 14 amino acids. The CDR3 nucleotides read TGTGCCAGCTCACCACGGAGCATGAACACTGAAGCTTTCTTT. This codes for CASSPRSMNTEAFF.

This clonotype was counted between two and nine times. CDR3 residues: CASSLSPKGLGSPLHF. The CDR3 nucleotides read TGTGCCAGCAGCTTATCTCCAAAGGGTCTTGGTTCACCCCTCCACTTT. The V call is TRBV11-2, the J call TRBJ1-6; D uncertain. This CDR3 has 16 amino acids. CDR1 is SGHAT, CDR2 FQNNGV, per germline. The V end lost 2 bases, the J end lost 9 bases, and 17 bases lay between the germline ends.

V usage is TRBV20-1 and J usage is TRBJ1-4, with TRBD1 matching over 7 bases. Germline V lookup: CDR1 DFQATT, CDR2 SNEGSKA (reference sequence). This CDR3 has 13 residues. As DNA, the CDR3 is TGCAGCGTTAAACAGGGGAGAGATGAAAAACTGTTTTTT. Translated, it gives CSVKQGRDEKLFF.

CDR3 region: CASSLRQGYTEAFF. The CDR3 DNA is TGTGCCAGCAGTTTAAGACAGGGGTACACTGAAGCTTTCTTT. The chain couples TRBV12-3 or TRBV12-4 to TRBJ1-1; 8 bases match TRBD1. Trimming removed 2 bases from V and 3 bases from J; junction bases left unmatched: 2. CDR3 length: 14 amino acids.

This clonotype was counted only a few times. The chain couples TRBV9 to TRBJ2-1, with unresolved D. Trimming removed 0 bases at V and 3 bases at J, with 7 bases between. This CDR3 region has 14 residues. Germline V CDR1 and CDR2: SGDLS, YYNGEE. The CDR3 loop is CASSVARDYNEQFF. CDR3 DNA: TGTGCCAGCAGCGTAGCTAGGGACTACAATGAGCAGTTCTTC.

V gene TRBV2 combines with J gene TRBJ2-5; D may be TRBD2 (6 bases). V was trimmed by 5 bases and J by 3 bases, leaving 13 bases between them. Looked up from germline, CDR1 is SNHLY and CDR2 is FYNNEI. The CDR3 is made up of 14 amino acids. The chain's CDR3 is CASSPDAGKETQYF. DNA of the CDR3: TGTGCCAGCAGTCCCGATGCGGGAAAAGAGACCCAGTACTTC.

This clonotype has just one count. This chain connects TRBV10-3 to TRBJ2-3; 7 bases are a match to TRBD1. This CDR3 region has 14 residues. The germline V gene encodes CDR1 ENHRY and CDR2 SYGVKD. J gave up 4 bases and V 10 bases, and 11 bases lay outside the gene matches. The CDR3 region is CATTRQGRSDTQYF. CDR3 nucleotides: TGTGCCACCACCCGACAGGGTAGGTCAGATACGCAGTATTTT.

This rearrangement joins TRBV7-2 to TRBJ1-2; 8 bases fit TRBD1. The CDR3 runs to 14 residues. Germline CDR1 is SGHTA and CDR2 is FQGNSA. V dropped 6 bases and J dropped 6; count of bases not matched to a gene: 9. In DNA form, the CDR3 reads TGTGCCAGCAGAACGGACAGGGTTCGCGATGGCTACACCTTC. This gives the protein CASRTDRVRDGYTF. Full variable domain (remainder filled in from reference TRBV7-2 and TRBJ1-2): GAGVSQSPSNKVTEKGKDVELRCDPISGHTALYWYRQSLGQGLEFLIYFQGNSAPDKSGLPSDRFSAERTGGSVSTLTIQRTQQEDSAVYLCASRTDRVRDGYTFGSGTRLTVV.

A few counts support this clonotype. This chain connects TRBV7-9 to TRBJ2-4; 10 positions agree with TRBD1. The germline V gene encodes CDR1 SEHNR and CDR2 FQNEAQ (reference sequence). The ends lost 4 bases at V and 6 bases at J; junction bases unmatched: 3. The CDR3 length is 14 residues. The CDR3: CASSWTGGLNIQYF. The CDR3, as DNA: TGTGCCAGCAGCTGGACAGGGGGATTAAACATTCAGTACTTC. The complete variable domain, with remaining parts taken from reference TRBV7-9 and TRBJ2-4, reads DTGVSQNPRHKITKRGQNVTFRCDPISEHNRLYWYRQTLGQGPEFLTYFQNEAQLEKSRLLSDRFSAERPKGSFSTLEIQRTEQGDSAMYLCASSWTGGLNIQYFGAGTRLSVL.

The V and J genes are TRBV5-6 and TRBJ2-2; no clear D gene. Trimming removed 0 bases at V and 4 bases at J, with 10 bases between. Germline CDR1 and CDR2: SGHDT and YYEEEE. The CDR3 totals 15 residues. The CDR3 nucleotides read TGTGCCAGCAGCTTGGAGCCAGCCTCCACCGGGGAGCTGTTTTTT. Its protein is CASSLEPASTGELFF.